This paragraph covers one T cell receptor (beta chain) sequence. The antigen is undetermined. Method: immunoSEQ multiplex PCR; TCRdb's copy keeps in-frame clones and lacks some. The data show 20,000 to 25,000 clones, 60% to 80% seen once. This CDR3 has 14 residues. V gave up 5 bases and J gave up 2 bases, with 14 bases separating them. The germline V gene encodes CDR1 SQVTM and CDR2 ANQGSEA. This specimen belongs to a study of CD4 T cells in relation to SARS-CoV-2 and coronaviruses. Overall study results and limits: Monoreactive clones expanded significantly more to SARS-CoV-2 than crossreactive clones did.

The unexposed donors gave CD4+ T cells in about 2010-2019, prior to COVID-19. The cells were cultured for 9 to 11 days before CD4+ T cells were isolated. Each well had about 2.2 million PBMCs in 5% human AB serum with IL-2. Fresh IL-2 medium replaced half the medium on days 3 and 7. The sample comprised CD4+ T cells from PBMCs, cultured in vitro. The clonotype originates from a human donor in good health. The V call is TRBV29-1, the J call TRBJ2-3, with D perhaps TRBD2 (5 bases). CDR3 residues: CSVINGIITDTQYF. The CDR3 DNA is TGCAGCGTTATAAACGGGATCATCACAGATACGCAGTATTTT.